The clone carrying this T cell receptor (beta chain) was seen ten or more times. Its antigen is still unknown. Fresh peripheral blood, 10 ml, yielded the PBMCs. CDR1 is SGHAT and CDR2 is FQNNGV in the germline V gene. Trimming took 4 bases from V and 7 from J; bases not matched to a gene: 6. The CDR3 spans 15 residues. This record belongs to a study of T cells in Graves' hyperthyroidism and ophthalmopathy. General study results and limits: Blood samples included most of the expanded thyroid clonotypes exceeding 0.001.

Regions amplified from RNA transcripts were the TCR beta CDR3 regions. TCR CDR3 underwent first-round RT-PCR with the HTBI primer set. TCRdb passed the multiplex PCR reads through MiXCR, listing each CDR3 protein once. The sample carries roughly 300,000 distinct CDR3 sequences, roughly a fifth recorded once. This chain joins TRBV11-2 and TRBJ1-4; 10 bases are shared with TRBD1. This TCR was recovered from a woman aged 45 to 65 with Graves' hyperthyroidism. Sequencing was carried out using blood. The CDR3: CASSSPTGGGEKLFF. CDR3 in DNA: TGTGCCAGCAGCTCACCGACAGGGGGCGGTGAAAAACTGTTTTTT.